This T cell receptor (beta chain) was observed in a study of vaccination effects on CD4 cells after COVID-19 (dated by TCRdb to 2021 to 2024). As for the study more broadly: Two doses of either the BNT162b2 or the mRNA-1273 mRNA SARS-CoV-2 vaccine were administered to participants. Pre-vaccine samples from a couple of convalescent patients were drawn 16 days and one week before the first dose, 142 and 148 days after COVID-19 diagnosis. SARS-CoV-2 spike-specific CD4+ TCR repertoires from before and after mRNA vaccination were compared in COVID-19 convalescent patients and in infection-naive vaccine recipients. Altogether, roughly 10 COVID-19 convalescent patients and 4 SARS-CoV-2-naive healthy vaccine recipients made up the full study. Cultures from other donors in the study were sequenced using the Oncomine TCR Beta short-read assay on an Illumina iSeq 100. The study at large found these results: For convalescent patients, new clones induced by the vaccine made up most of the post-vaccine spike-reactive repertoire, and these new clones were largely distinct from the clones induced by infection. The study was limited by a small number of convalescent patients, and early post-infection timepoints were lacking. Clones induced by infection and clones induced by vaccination both contracted markedly at late timepoints after vaccination, which fits with T cell responses waning over time.

V and J lose 2 bases and 1 base, and a span of 2 bases separates them. The CDR3, cysteine through phenylalanine, is 12 amino acids long. CDR3 DNA is the only sequence kept; it has 36 bases, read in frame from the first base. The ViraFEST assay stimulated PBMC with viral peptide pools and then used TCR sequencing to identify antigen-specific CD4+ T cell clonotypes by expansion. After around ten days of culture, CD4+ T cells were isolated with the EasySep CD4+ T cell isolation kit. Convalescent patients had PCR-confirmed SARS-CoV-2 infection between March and December 2020, before Alpha, Beta and Delta variants emerged in the United States. Each well held two million PBMC cultured in IMDM containing roughly 4.9% human AB serum, roughly 9.6 IU/ml IL-2 and gentamicin, along with 8 to 10 ug/ml peptides. Half of the culture medium was replaced with fresh IL-2-containing medium on days 3 and 7. Unless noted otherwise, every peptide stimulation condition was grown in triplicate wells. PBMC were separated from whole blood using Ficoll-Paque Plus gradient centrifugation and were then either cryopreserved at -140C or used fresh. Genomic DNA was extracted from cultured CD4+ T cells with the QIAamp micro DNA kit.

The library relied on the immunoSEQ multiplex PCR assay. DNA from the cultured and isolated CD4+ T cells underwent TCR beta CDR3 sequencing. The original pipeline was this. Non-productive TCR sequences were removed, reads were trimmed to the CDR3 region, and CDR3s of at least 7 amino acids were retained. The MANAFEST web app was used to pick out antigen-specific clonotypes by comparing their expansion in peptide wells with that in reference cultures. To count as positive, a clone had to show expansion at FDR<0.05 compared with the reference and with all other wells, an odds ratio above 5, and a frequency above 0.1% in two replicate wells. Cross-reactive clonotypes were defined as significantly expanded in SARS-CoV-2 spike wells and in at least one common cold coronavirus spike condition. CDR3 similarity was assessed by Levenshtein distance using the stringdist R package, and unrooted trees were constructed with ape in R 3.6.1. The clones in this table, taken by TCRdb from immuneACCESS, are in-frame only. Not every clone is retained; where verified, under half of the shortfall comes from an unresolved V gene, and the cause of the rest is unknown. V and J calls and clone size follow that table, whereas D and trimming were derived from the DNA. This sample gives under 25,000 clones in total; over 65% of them show up just once. The ten biggest clones cover 30% to 45% of the sample.

For this clone: The antigen it recognizes is unknown. Base qualities are not at hand, and no much larger clone is one base apart.

The rearrangement joined TRBV12-3 or TRBV12-4 to TRBJ1-1, with the identity of the D gene unclear. This specimen was CD4+ T cells from PBMCs cultured with a peptide pool, taken before COVID-19 vaccination. This receptor was identified in a human donor who had a prior SARS-CoV-2 infection. The CDR3 protein sequence reads: CASSLTNTEAFF. The base sequence is TGTGCCAGCAGTTTAACGAACACTGAAGCTTTCTTT.